These 32 T cell receptor beta chains were sequenced from one sample in a study of blood T cell repertoires in COVID-19. Here immunoSEQ multiplex PCR was the method, and the copy in TCRdb shows in-frame clones only, minus some. Of some 180,000 clones in the sample, roughly 80% are singletons; the top ten hold roughly 8.8%. The specimen was peripheral blood. These receptors all stem from a woman aged 80 or older with COVID-19, enrolled during active disease.

The chain is built from TRBV5-1 and TRBJ1-1; 7 positions agree with TRBD1. CDR3 size: 14 residues. Per the germline V gene, CDR1 is SGHRS and CDR2 is YFSETQ. Losses at the gene ends were 0 bases for V and 9 bases for J; bases not matched to a gene: 8. CDR3 nucleotide sequence: TGCGCCAGCAGCTTGGACGGACAGGTAGAAAAAGCTTTCTTT. This codes for CASSLDGQVEKAFF.

The chain employs TRBV7-3 and TRBJ1-1; tentatively, D is TRBD1 (5 bases). The CDR3 has 14 residues. Germline V gene data show CDR1 as SGHTA and CDR2 as FQGTGA. V was shortened by 3 bases and J by 3 bases, with 11 bases between the two germline ends. CDR3 in DNA: TGTGCCAGCAGCTTTCGGGGGTTGGACACTGAAGCTTTCTTT. Residues: CASSFRGLDTEAFF.

The V gene is TRBV7-9, the J gene TRBJ2-2; TRBD2 might be the D (6 bases). From germline, CDR1 is SEHNR and CDR2 FQNEAQ (reference sequence). The CDR3 extends over 14 amino acids. Trimming cost V 8 bases and J 4 bases, with 14 bases left between them. The CDR3 loop reads CASPGPTSTGELFF. The CDR3, as DNA: TGTGCCAGCCCTGGGCCGACTAGCACCGGGGAGCTGTTTTTT.

The V call is TRBV7-3, the J call TRBJ2-1; possible D gene TRBD2, 5 bases. The CDR3 runs to 15 residues. Germline V lookup: CDR1 SGHTA, CDR2 FQGTGA. The V gene lost 6 bases and the J gene lost 9 bases, with 21 bases spanning the gap. CDR3 coding DNA: TGTGCCAGCAGTCTCGGACTGATCGCAGGCGGTGAGCAGTTCTTC. It specifies CASSLGLIAGGEQFF.

The V and J genes are TRBV10-3 and TRBJ2-2; a weak D match, TRBD2 (6 bases). CDR1 is ENHRY, CDR2 SYGVKD, per germline. CDR3 length: 14 residues. The V gene lost 8 bases and the J gene lost 3 bases, with 13 bases spanning the gap. The CDR3 DNA is TGTGCCATCCGTAAGACTAGAGACACCGGGGAGCTGTTTTTT. This translates into CAIRKTRDTGELFF.

V usage is TRBV5-1 and J usage is TRBJ2-7; D perhaps matches TRBD1 (5 bases). Trimming pared 4 bases from V and 2 bases from J, leaving 13 bases between. The CDR3 totals 14 residues. Germline V CDR1 and CDR2: SGHRS, YFSETQ. CDR3 region: CASSVAGLTYEQYF. The CDR3, as DNA: TGCGCCAGCAGCGTTGCAGGGTTAACCTACGAGCAGTACTTC.

This chain connects TRBV5-1 to TRBJ2-1, with 10 bases that match TRBD2. The junction had 4 bases not matched to a gene; V was cut back by 4 bases and J by 9 bases. This CDR3 is built from 13 residues. Germline CDR1 SGHRS, CDR2 YFSETQ. The CDR3 region is CASSQGLAPEQFF. The CDR3 nucleotides are TGCGCCAGCAGCCAGGGACTAGCGCCTGAGCAGTTCTTC.

The gene calls are TRBV5-8 and TRBJ2-1; D gene ambiguous. V lost 3 bases to trimming and J lost 5 bases, with 3 bases between them. CDR1 is SGHTS, CDR2 YDEGEE, per germline. This CDR3 has 11 amino acids. The CDR3, as DNA: TGTGCCAGCAGCTCTAACAATGAGCAGTTCTTC. It yields the protein CASSSNNEQFF.

V usage is TRBV29-1 and J usage is TRBJ1-2, with TRBD1 as a possible D gene (6 bases). V lost 7 bases, J lost 4 bases, and 13 bases lay in between. This CDR3 has 12 residues. Per the germline V gene, CDR1 is SQVTM and CDR2 is ANQGSEA. The CDR3 sequence: CSASRTAYGYTF. As DNA, the CDR3 is TGCAGCGCCTCTAGGACAGCCTATGGCTACACCTTC.

The V and J genes are TRBV9 and TRBJ2-3, with TRBD2 matching 7 bases. This CDR3 contains 12 residues. After removal of 6 bases from V and 2 bases from J, the junction contained 0 bases not matched to a gene. Per the germline V gene, CDR1 is SGDLS and CDR2 is YYNGEE. The CDR3, as DNA: TGTGCCAGCAAGCGGGACACAGATACGCAGTATTTT. Its protein is CASKRDTDTQYF.

The V gene is TRBV3-1 (or the pseudogene TRBV3-2), the J gene TRBJ1-3; the D is unclear. CDR1 LGHDT and CDR2 YNNKEL come from the germline V gene (reference sequence). The CDR3 covers 15 residues. The V end was cut by 3 bases, the J end by 5 bases, with 14 bases between. CDR3 nucleotide sequence: TGTGCCAGCAGCCAGGCCGGGAGTGCGCGAAACACCATATATTTT. It is translated as CASSQAGSARNTIYF.

The rearrangement joins TRBV27 to TRBJ1-6, with 12 bases that match TRBD1. The V segment lost 5 bases and the J segment 0 bases; nucleotides outside the gene matches: 5. The CDR3 extends over 18 amino acids. In germline, CDR1 is MNHEY, CDR2 SMNVEV (reference sequence). The CDR3 DNA reads as TGTGCCAGCAGTCCGGGACAGGGGGCGAGCTCCTATAATTCACCCCTCCACTTT. The encoded protein is CASSPGQGASSYNSPLHF.

V and J are TRBV11-2 and TRBJ1-4; 7 nucleotides match TRBD1. CDR1 and CDR2 (germline): SGHAT, FQNNGV. The ends lost 5 bases at V and 0 bases at J; junction bases unmatched: 12. CDR3 length equals 18 residues. The CDR3 here is CASSLRQGGFATNEKLFF. The CDR3 coding sequence is TGTGCCAGCAGCCTCCGGCAAGGGGGCTTTGCAACTAATGAAAAACTGTTTTTT.

The rearrangement uses TRBV28 and TRBJ2-1; 11 nucleotides agree with TRBD2. V dropped 8 bases and J dropped 0; count of bases not matched to a gene: 0. The germline CDR1 and CDR2 sequences are MDHEN and SYDVKM. CDR3 length equals 14 residues. In nucleotides, the CDR3 is TGTGCCAGCCTAGCGGGAGGCTCCTACAATGAGCAGTTCTTC. Residues: CASLAGGSYNEQFF.

The chain recombines TRBV20-1 with TRBJ1-2, with 10 positions matching TRBD1. J was trimmed by 0 bases and V by 3 bases; bases with no gene match: 7. Germline V gene data show CDR1 as DFQATT and CDR2 as SNEGSKA (reference sequence). The CDR3 covers 16 residues. Here the CDR3 reads CSASVDRGPANYGYTF. As DNA, the CDR3 is TGCAGTGCTAGTGTAGACAGGGGGCCAGCTAACTATGGCTACACCTTC.

The chain is built from TRBV5-4 and TRBJ2-1, with 7 nucleotides matching TRBD1. The CDR3 sequence is 17 residues long. From germline, CDR1 is SGHNT and CDR2 YYREEE (reference sequence). With 0 bases clipped from V and 5 bases from J, the junction kept 11 bases outside the gene matches. The CDR3 sequence: CASSLVGRQGLNNEQFF. The CDR3 DNA follows: TGTGCCAGCAGCTTGGTGGGCCGACAGGGTTTGAACAATGAGCAGTTCTTC.

This chain connects TRBV25-1 to TRBJ1-6; D is undetermined. The CDR3 has 17 residues. The germline V and J ends were trimmed by 10 bases and 0 bases, with 19 bases remaining between them. The germline gives CDR1 MGHDK, CDR2 SYGVNS. The CDR3 bases are TGTGCCACCCAGGATGGAGGCCTCGGCTCCTATAATTCACCCCTCCACTTT. The encoded protein is CATQDGGLGSYNSPLHF.

The chain recombines TRBV5-1 with TRBJ2-2; 9 positions match TRBD2. Losses at the gene ends were 7 bases for V and 2 bases for J; bases not matched to a gene: 9. This CDR3 is built from 16 residues. CDR1 and CDR2 (germline): SGHRS, YFSETQ. In DNA form, the CDR3 reads TGCGCCAGCTGTGAACGAGCGGGAGGTAACACCGGGGAGCTGTTTTTT. It yields the protein CASCERAGGNTGELFF. Drawing the rest from reference TRBV5-1 and TRBJ2-2, the complete variable domain is KAGVTQTPRYLIKTRGQQVTLSCSPISGHRSVSWYQQTPGQGLQFLFEYFSETQRNKGNFPGRFSGRQFSNSRSEMNVSTLELGDSALYLCASCERAGGNTGELFFGEGSRLTVL.

This clone qualifies as medium-sized. At one of its ends the junction is not consistent with the germline gene, which may arise from a read error. J is TRBJ2-2 and V is TRBV7-3, with 7 positions matching TRBD2. This CDR3 region has 14 residues. Germline CDR1 and CDR2: SGHTA and FQGTGA. The CDR3 loop reads CASSQREIHRGAVF. The CDR3 DNA reads as TGTGCCAGCAGCCAGCGGGAAATACACCGGGGAGCTGTTTTT.

V gene TRBV2 combines with J gene TRBJ1-2; the D gene is possibly TRBD1 (5 bases). Germline V lookup: CDR1 SNHLY, CDR2 FYNNEI. This CDR3 spans 13 amino acids. V shed 11 bases and J shed 0 bases, with 13 bases lying between them. The CDR3 sequence: CAEKRGPNYGYTF. CDR3 in DNA: TGTGCCGAGAAGCGGGGACCTAACTATGGCTACACCTTC.

This clone came up once. This chain connects TRBV14 to TRBJ2-1, with D uncertain. The V gene's germline CDR1 is SGHDN and CDR2 FVKESK. V shed 1 base and J shed 0 bases, with 19 bases lying between them. The CDR3 loop spans 19 amino acids. CDR3 sequence (DNA): TGTGCCAGCAGCCAAGGGGCTCTACTCAGGCCGTCCTCCTACAATGAGCAGTTCTTC. Protein: CASSQGALLRPSSYNEQFF.

CDR3 amino acids: CASSPTGFYGYTF. CDR3 coding DNA: TGTGCCAGCAGTCCCACAGGGTTCTATGGCTACACCTTC. The chain is built from TRBV12-3 or TRBV12-4 and TRBJ1-2, with a possible D match to TRBD1 (6 bases). This CDR3 spans 13 amino acids. Trimming shortened V by 5 bases and J by 4 bases, and 11 bases separated the two germline ends.

The V gene is TRBV4-1, the J gene TRBJ1-6, with TRBD1 matching 7 bases. V lost 0 bases and J lost 11; bases outside the gene matches: 10. CDR3 length: 16 residues. The germline V gene encodes CDR1 MGHRA and CDR2 YSYEKL. The CDR3 spells CASSQDPTSQGAPLHF. The CDR3, as DNA: TGCGCCAGCAGCCAAGATCCGACTTCCCAGGGGGCACCCCTCCACTTT.

The chain carries TRBV28 and TRBJ1-2, with a possible D match to TRBD1 (6 bases). The CDR3 runs 13 residues. Trimming left V 7 bases short and J 4 bases short, with 13 bases between. Germline CDR1 is MDHEN and CDR2 is SYDVKM. The CDR3 loop reads CASTAGTLYGYTF. The CDR3 region has the DNA TGTGCCAGCACAGCCGGGACACTCTATGGCTACACCTTC.

CDR3 DNA: TGCAGCGTCGTGGGCGGGACAGGTGGCACTATCGACTATGGCTACACCTTC. As protein: CSVVGGTGGTIDYGYTF. The chain links TRBV29-1 to TRBJ1-2; 8 nucleotides line up with TRBD1. The CDR3 is made up of 17 amino acids. Germline loops: CDR1 SQVTM, CDR2 ANQGSEA. After removal of 6 bases from V and 3 bases from J, the junction contained 18 bases not matched to a gene.

This chain joins TRBV5-1 and TRBJ2-5; TRBD2 matches at 10 bases. J gave up 1 base and V 5 bases, and 2 bases lay outside the gene matches. The CDR3 loop spans 14 amino acids. Per the germline V gene, CDR1 is SGHRS and CDR2 is YFSETQ. CDR3 DNA: TGCGCCAGCAGACTAGCGGGGAGCCAAGAGACCCAGTACTTC. Amino acids: CASRLAGSQETQYF.

The chain employs TRBV3-1 (or the pseudogene TRBV3-2) and TRBJ1-6; D remains ambiguous. Germline V gene data show CDR1 as LGHDT and CDR2 as YNNKEL (reference sequence). CDR3 length: 11 amino acids. The V and J ends lost 4 bases and 13 bases respectively, with 8 bases between them. Here the CDR3 reads CASSLGGPLHF. The CDR3, as DNA: TGTGCCAGCAGCCTCGGAGGTCCCCTCCACTTT.

The chain has TRBV5-1 and TRBJ2-5; no definite D call. The germline V gene has CDR1 SGHRS and CDR2 YFSETQ. V was pared by 0 bases and J by 3 bases, with 6 bases between. There are 13 residues in the CDR3. CDR3 sequence: CASSLATEETQYF. CDR3 in DNA: TGCGCCAGCAGCTTGGCCACAGAAGAGACCCAGTACTTC.

Here the CDR3 DNA reads TGTGCCAGCAGACTTGGACAGGGTCTCCCCTATGGCTACACCTTC. It translates to CASRLGQGLPYGYTF. V is TRBV7-2 and J is TRBJ1-2; 8 bases are shared with TRBD1. Germline V gives CDR1 SGHTA, CDR2 FQGNSA. The CDR3 has 15 residues. J was trimmed by 4 bases and V by 6 bases; bases with no gene match: 10.

The chain employs TRBV7-2 and TRBJ2-1; weak D call: TRBD2 (6 bases). This CDR3 spans 14 amino acids. V was cut by 2 bases and J by 5 bases, with 10 bases left in between. The germline gives CDR1 SGHTA, CDR2 FQGNSA. The CDR3 here is CASSLNSGNNEQFF. CDR3 bases: TGTGCCAGCAGCTTAAATAGCGGTAACAATGAGCAGTTCTTC.

This sequence joins TRBV11-2 and TRBJ1-2, with D tentatively TRBD1 (6 bases). Germline CDR1 reads SGHAT; CDR2 reads FQNNGV. This CDR3 has 13 residues. Trimming shortened V by 5 bases and J by 7 bases, and 14 bases separated the two germline ends. In DNA form, the CDR3 reads TGTGCCAGCAGCACCCAGGGGATCGGTGGCTACACCTTC. This sequence encodes CASSTQGIGGYTF.

The chain joins TRBV4-1 to TRBJ2-1; 9 nucleotides line up with TRBD2. Germline V lookup: CDR1 MGHRA, CDR2 YSYEKL. This CDR3 has 17 amino acids. Losses at the gene ends were 0 bases for V and 8 bases for J; bases not matched to a gene: 11. The CDR3 sequence is CASSQDPRAGGIDEQFF. Written as DNA, the CDR3 is TGCGCCAGCAGCCAAGATCCTAGAGCGGGGGGCATAGATGAGCAGTTCTTC.